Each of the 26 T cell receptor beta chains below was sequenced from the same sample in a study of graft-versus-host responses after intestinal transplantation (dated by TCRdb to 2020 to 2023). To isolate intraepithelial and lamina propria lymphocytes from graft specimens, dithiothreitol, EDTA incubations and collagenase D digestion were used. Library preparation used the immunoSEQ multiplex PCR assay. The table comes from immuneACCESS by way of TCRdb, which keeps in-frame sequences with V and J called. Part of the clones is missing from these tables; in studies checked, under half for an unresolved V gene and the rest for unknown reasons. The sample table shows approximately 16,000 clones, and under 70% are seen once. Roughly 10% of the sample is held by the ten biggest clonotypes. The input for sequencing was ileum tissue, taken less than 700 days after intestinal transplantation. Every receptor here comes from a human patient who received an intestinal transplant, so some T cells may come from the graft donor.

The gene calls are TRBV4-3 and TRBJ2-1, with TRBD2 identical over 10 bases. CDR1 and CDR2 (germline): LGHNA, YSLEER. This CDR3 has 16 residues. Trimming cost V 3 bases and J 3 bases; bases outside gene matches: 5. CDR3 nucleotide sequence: TGCGCCAGCAGCCATCTTACTAGCGGGGACTACAATGAGCAGTTCTTC. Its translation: CASSHLTSGDYNEQFF.

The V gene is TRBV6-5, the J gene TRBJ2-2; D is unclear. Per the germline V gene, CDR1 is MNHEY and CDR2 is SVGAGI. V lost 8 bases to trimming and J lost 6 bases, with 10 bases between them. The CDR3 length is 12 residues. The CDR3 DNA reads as TGTGCCAGCCCTTCTCCCGCCGGGGAGCTGTTTTTT. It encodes CASPSPAGELFF.

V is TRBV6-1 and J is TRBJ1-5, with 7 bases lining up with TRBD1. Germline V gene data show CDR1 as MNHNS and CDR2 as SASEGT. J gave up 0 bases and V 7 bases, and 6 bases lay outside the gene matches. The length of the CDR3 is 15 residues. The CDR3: CASTKTGDSNQPQHF. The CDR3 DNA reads TGTGCCAGCACTAAAACAGGGGATAGCAATCAGCCCCAGCATTTT.

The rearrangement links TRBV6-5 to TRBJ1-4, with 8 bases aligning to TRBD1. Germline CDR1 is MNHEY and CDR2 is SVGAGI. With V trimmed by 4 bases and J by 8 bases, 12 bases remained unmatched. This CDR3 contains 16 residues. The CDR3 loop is CASSLLTGTGFEKLFF. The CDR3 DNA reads TGTGCCAGCAGTTTACTGACCGGGACAGGCTTCGAAAAACTGTTTTTT.

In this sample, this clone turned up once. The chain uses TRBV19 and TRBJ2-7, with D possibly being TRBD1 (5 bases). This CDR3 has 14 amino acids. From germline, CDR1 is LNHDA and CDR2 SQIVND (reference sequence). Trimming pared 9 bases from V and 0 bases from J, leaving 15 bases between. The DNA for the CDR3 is TGTGCCAGCAGGGTTCGCCTAAACTCCTACGAGCAGTACTTC. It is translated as CASRVRLNSYEQYF.

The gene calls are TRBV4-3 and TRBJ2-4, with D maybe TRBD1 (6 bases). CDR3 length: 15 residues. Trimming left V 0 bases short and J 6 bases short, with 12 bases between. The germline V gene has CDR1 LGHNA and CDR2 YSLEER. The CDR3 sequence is CASSQEGQGTNIQYF. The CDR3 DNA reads TGCGCCAGCAGCCAAGAGGGCCAGGGGACAAACATTCAGTACTTC.

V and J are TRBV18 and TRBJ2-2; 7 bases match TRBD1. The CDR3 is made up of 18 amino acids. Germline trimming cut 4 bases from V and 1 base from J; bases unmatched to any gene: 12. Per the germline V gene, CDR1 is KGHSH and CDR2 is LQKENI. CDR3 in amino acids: CASSQGSPGQMNTGELFF. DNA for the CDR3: TGTGCCAGCTCACAAGGCTCTCCGGGACAGATGAACACCGGGGAGCTGTTTTTT.

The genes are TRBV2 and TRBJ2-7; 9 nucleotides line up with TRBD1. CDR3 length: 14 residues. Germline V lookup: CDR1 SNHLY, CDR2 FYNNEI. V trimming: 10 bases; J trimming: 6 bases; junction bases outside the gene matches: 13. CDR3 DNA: TGTGCCACCAGACCGGGACAGGGAATCCCCGAGCAGTACTTC. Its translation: CATRPGQGIPEQYF.

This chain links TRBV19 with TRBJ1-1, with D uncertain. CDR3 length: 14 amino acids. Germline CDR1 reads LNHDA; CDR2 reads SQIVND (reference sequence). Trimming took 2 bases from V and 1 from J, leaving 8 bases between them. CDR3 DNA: TGTGCCAGTAGTATAACGGGTCCGAACACTGAAGCTTTCTTT. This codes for CASSITGPNTEAFF. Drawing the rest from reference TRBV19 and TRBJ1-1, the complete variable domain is DGGITQSPKYLFRKEGQNVTLSCEQNLNHDAMYWYRQDPGQGLRLIYYSQIVNDFQKGDIAEGYSVSREKKESFPLTVTSAQKNPTAFYLCASSITGPNTEAFFGQGTRLTVV.

CDR3 protein: CASTPPKPGVGSPLHF. The CDR3 DNA sequence: TGTGCCAGCACCCCCCCCAAGCCAGGCGTTGGGTCACCCCTCCACTTT. The J gene is TRBJ1-6, the V gene TRBV2, with D unresolved. V dropped 7 bases and J dropped 10 bases, with 23 bases sitting between them. The CDR3 is made up of 16 amino acids. Looked up from germline, CDR1 is SNHLY and CDR2 is FYNNEI.

CDR3 in DNA: TGTGCCAGCAGCCCGCGGAGGAGCGGGAACACCGGGGAGCTGTTTTTT. Protein sequence: CASSPRRSGNTGELFF. The chain combines TRBV7-6 with TRBJ2-2, with D possibly matching TRBD2 (5 bases). Germline V lookup: CDR1 SGHVS, CDR2 FNYEAQ. The CDR3 consists of 16 residues. V was pared by 5 bases and J by 1 base, with 14 bases between.

This CDR3 reads CASSFNTYTEAFF. The CDR3 DNA is TGTGCCAGCAGTTTCAATACTTACACTGAAGCTTTCTTT. V and J are TRBV27 and TRBJ1-1; D is unresolved. Germline CDR1 MNHEY, CDR2 SMNVEV (reference sequence). V dropped 3 bases and J dropped 3 bases, with 8 bases sitting between them. This CDR3 comprises 13 residues.

CDR3 in DNA: TGTGCCAGCAGTAGACAGAGCAATCAGCCCCAGCATTTT. Its protein is CASSRQSNQPQHF. The chain joins TRBV6-5 to TRBJ1-5; TRBD1 might be the D (5 bases). The V end was cut by 5 bases, the J end by 1 base, with 6 bases between. Germline CDR1 reads MNHEY; CDR2 reads SVGAGI. This CDR3 is built from 13 residues.

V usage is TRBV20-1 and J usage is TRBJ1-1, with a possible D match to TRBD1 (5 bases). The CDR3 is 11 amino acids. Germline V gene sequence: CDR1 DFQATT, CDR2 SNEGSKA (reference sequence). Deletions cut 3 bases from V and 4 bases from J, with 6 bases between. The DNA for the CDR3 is TGCAGTGCTAGCGGGGGCACTGAAGCTTTCTTT. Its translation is CSASGGTEAFF.

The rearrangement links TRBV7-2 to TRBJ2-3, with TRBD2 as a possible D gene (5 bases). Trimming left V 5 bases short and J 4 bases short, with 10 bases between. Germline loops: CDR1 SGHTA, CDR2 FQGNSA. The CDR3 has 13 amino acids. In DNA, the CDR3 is TGTGCCAGCAGCCTACTAGGATCAGATACGCAGTATTTT. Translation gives CASSLLGSDTQYF.

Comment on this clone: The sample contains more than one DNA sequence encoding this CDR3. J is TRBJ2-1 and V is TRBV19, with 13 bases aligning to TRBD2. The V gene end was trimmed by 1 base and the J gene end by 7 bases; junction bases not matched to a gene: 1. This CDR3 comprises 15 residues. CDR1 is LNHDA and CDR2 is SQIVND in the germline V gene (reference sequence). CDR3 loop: CASSIGLAGGNEQFF. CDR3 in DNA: TGTGCCAGTAGTATAGGACTAGCGGGGGGTAATGAGCAGTTCTTC.

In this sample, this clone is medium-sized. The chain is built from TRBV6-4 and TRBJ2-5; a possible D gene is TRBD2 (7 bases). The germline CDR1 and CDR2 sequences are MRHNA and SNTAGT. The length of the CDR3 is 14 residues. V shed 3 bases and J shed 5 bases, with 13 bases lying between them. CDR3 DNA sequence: TGTGCCAGCAGTGAAGGGGGGGCCGCGGAGACCCAGTACTTC. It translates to CASSEGGAAETQYF.

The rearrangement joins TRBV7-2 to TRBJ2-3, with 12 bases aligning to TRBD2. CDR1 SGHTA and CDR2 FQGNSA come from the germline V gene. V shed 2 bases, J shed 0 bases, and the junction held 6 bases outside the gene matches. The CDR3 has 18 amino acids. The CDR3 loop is CASSLRLAGGHSTDTQYF. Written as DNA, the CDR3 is TGTGCCAGCAGCTTACGGCTAGCGGGGGGGCATAGCACAGATACGCAGTATTTT.

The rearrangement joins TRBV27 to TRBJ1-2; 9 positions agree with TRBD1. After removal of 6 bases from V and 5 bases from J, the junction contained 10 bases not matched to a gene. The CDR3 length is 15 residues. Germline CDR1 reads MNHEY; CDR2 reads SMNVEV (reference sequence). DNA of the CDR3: TGTGCCAGCAGGGAACGGGGACAGGGACCGTATGGCTACACCTTC. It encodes CASRERGQGPYGYTF.

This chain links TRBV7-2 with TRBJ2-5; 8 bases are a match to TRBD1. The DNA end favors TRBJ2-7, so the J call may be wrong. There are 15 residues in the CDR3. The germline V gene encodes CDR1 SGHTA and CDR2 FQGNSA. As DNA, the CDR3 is TGTGCCAGCAGGACAGACAGGGGAGGCTTCTACGAGCAGTACTTC. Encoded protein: CASRTDRGGFYEQYF.

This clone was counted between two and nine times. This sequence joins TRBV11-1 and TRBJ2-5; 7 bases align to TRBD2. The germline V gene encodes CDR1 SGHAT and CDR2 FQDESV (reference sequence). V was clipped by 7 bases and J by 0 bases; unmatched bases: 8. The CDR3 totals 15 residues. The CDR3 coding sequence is TGTGCCAGCACCCTAGACGGGGGGAACCAAGAGACCCAGTACTTC. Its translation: CASTLDGGNQETQYF. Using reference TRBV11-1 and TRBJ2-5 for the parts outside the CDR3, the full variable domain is EAEVAQSPRYKITEKSQAVAFWCDPISGHATLYWYRQILGQGPELLVQFQDESVVDDSQLPKDRFSAERLKGVDSTLKIQPAELGDSAMYLCASTLDGGNQETQYFGPGTRLLVL.

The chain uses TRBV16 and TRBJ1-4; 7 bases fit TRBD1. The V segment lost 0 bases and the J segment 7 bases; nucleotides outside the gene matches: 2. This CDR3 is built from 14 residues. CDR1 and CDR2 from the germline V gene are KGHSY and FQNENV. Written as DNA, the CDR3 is TGTGCCAGCAGCCAATCAGGGGGCGCTGAAAAACTGTTTTTT. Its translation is CASSQSGGAEKLFF. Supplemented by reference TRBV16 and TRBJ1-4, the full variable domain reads GEEVAQTPKHLVRGEGQKAKLYCAPIKGHSYVFWYQQVLKNEFKFLISFQNENVFDETGMPKERFSAKCLPNSPCSLEIQATKLEDSAVYFCASSQSGGAEKLFFGSGTQLSVL.

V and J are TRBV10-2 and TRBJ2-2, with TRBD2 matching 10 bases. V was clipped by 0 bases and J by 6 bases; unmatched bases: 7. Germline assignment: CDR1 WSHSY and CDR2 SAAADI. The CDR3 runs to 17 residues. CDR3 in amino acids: CASSESLTSGVSGELFF. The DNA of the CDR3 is TGCGCCAGCAGTGAGTCACTAACTAGCGGGGTTTCCGGGGAGCTGTTTTTT.

CDR3 DNA: TGCAGCGCCCGCGGCAACTCTAACTATGGCTACACCTTC. Translating it yields CSARGNSNYGYTF. The rearrangement uses TRBV29-1 and TRBJ1-2; D not certain. The CDR3 consists of 13 residues. Trimming removed 7 bases at V and 0 bases at J, with 12 bases between. From germline, CDR1 is SQVTM and CDR2 ANQGSEA.

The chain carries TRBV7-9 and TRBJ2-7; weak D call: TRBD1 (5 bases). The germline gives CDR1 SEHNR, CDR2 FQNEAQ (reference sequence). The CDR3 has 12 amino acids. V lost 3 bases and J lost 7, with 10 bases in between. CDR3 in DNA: TGTGCCAGCAGCTTGGGCAGGGATGAGCAGTACTTC. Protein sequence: CASSLGRDEQYF.

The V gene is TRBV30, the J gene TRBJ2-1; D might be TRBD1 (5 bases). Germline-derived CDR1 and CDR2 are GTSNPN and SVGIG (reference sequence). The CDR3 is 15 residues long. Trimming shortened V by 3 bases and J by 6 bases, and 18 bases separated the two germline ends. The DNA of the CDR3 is TGTGCCTGGAGCTCCGGACACTTGATCCCCAATGAGCAGTTCTTC. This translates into CAWSSGHLIPNEQFF. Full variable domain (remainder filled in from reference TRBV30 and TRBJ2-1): SQTIHQWPATLVQPVGSPLSLECTVEGTSNPNLYWYRQAAGRGLQLLFYSVGIGQISSEVPQNLSASRPQDRQFILSSKKLLLSDSGFYLCAWSSGHLIPNEQFFGPGTRLTVL.